The text below deals with one TCR beta chain. The antigen remains undetermined. This sample was included in a study of long-term antiretroviral therapy in people with HIV. At the survey level, the v3.0 immunoSEQ assay was run. Clones were sequenced by immunoSEQ multiplex PCR, and TCRdb holds only the in-frame ones, with some missing. This sample has about 18,000 clones, with about nine tenths found just once. Study outcomes and limitations: Although diversity increased after ART, it remained lower than in transplant donor controls.

Germline assignment: CDR1 SGHTA and CDR2 FQGTGA. The CDR3 consists of 17 residues. The V and J ends lost 6 bases and 3 bases, in that order; junction bases with no gene match: 13. The receptor was isolated from a man in his fifties with HIV. The source material was unsorted PBMCs, sampled 3 years after starting antiretroviral therapy. The rearrangement joins TRBV7-3 to TRBJ2-3, with 9 bases fitting TRBD1. The CDR3 loop reads CASRTGQGPPGTDTQYF. The DNA for the CDR3 is TGTGCCAGCAGAACCGGACAGGGGCCGCCGGGGACAGATACGCAGTATTTT.